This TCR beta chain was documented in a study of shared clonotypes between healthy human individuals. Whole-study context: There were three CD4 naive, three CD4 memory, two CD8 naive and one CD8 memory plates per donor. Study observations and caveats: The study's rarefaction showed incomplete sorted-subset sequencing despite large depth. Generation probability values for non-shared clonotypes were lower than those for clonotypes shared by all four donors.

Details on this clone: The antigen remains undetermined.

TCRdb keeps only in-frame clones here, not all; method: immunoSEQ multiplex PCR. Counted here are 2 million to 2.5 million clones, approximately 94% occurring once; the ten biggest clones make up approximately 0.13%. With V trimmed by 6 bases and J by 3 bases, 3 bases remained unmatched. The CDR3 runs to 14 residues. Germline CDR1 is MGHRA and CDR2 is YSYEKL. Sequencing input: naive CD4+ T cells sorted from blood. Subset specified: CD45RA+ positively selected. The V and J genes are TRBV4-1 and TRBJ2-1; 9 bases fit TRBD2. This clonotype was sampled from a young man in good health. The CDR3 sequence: CASRIAGDYNEQFF. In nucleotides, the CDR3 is TGCGCCAGCAGGATAGCGGGGGACTACAATGAGCAGTTCTTC.